This T cell receptor (beta chain) was captured in a study of beta chain features in type 1 diabetes. As for the study in general: Analysis included around 110,000,000 sorted cells drawn from all samples. Points from the study as a whole: Across all four CD4+ subsets, people with type 1 diabetes showed modestly shorter TCRB CDR3s.

The study reverse transcribed the entire isolated RNA, so it sequenced expressed TCRB transcripts. This table comes from immunoSEQ multiplex PCR, and its TCRdb copy is limited to in-frame clones, with some not included. The repertoire consists of nearly 350,000 clones, with around 9.7% occurring once and the leading ten covering around 1%. Trimming pared 0 bases from V and 5 bases from J, leaving 11 bases between. Germline V lookup: CDR1 SGDLS, CDR2 YYNGEE. CDR3 length equals 14 residues. This clone was seen a few times. As yet, its antigen is unknown. Other DNA variants within this sample encode the same CDR3.

The chain couples TRBV9 to TRBJ2-5; no reliable D call. The sample comprised central memory CD4+ T cells from blood. This receptor was identified in a man aged 30 to 39 with type 1 diabetes. This CDR3 reads CASSVAQGRETQYF. In DNA, the CDR3 is TGTGCCAGCAGCGTAGCTCAAGGGCGGGAGACCCAGTACTTC.